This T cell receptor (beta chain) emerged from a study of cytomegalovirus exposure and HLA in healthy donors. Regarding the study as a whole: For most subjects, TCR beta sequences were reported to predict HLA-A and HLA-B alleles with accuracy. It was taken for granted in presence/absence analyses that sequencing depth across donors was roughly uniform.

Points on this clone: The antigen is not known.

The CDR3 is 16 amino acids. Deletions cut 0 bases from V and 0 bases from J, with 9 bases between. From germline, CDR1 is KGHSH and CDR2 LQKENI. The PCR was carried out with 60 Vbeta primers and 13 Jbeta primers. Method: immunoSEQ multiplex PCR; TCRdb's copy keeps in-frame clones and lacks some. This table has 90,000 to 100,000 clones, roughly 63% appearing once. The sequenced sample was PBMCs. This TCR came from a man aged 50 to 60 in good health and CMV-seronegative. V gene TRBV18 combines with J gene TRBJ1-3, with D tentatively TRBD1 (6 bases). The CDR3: CASSPPGASSGNTIYF. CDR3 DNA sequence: TGTGCCAGCTCACCACCGGGGGCGAGCTCTGGAAACACCATATATTTT.